This T cell receptor (beta chain) was found in a study of cytomegalovirus exposure and HLA in healthy donors. Whole-study context: The same platform used for the approximately 670 first-cohort repertoires was also used for the 100 to 150 validation repertoires, as a later analysis reported.

Overall study findings and caveats: Specific recognition of CMV antigens was confirmed in vitro for a few chains (all CMV-associated).

V was clipped by 0 bases and J by 10 bases, with 13 bases between them. CDR3 length: 14 amino acids. Germline values: CDR1 MNHEY, CDR2 SMNVEV (reference sequence). Sequencing used immunoSEQ multiplex PCR; TCRdb keeps in-frame clones, though not all of them. This table holds 150,000 to 200,000 clones, roughly 89% found once. As regards this clone: Its antigen remains unidentified.

The clonotype originates from a woman aged 18-30 years in good health and CMV-seropositive. The chain uses TRBV27 and TRBJ2-1; the D gene is possibly TRBD1 (5 bases). The sequencing input was PBMCs. CDR3 sequence: CASSLSKEGAEQFF. CDR3 bases: TGTGCCAGCAGTTTATCGAAGGAAGGGGCCGAGCAGTTCTTC.